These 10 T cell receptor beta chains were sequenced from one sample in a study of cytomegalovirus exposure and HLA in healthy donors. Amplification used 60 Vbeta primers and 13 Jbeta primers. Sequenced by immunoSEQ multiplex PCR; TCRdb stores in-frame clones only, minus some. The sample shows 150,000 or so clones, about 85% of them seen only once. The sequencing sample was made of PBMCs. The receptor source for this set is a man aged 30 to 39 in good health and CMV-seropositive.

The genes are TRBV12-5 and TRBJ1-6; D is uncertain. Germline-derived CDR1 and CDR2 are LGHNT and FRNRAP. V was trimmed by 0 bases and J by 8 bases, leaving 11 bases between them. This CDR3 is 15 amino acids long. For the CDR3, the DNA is TGTGCTAGTGGTTTGGTCGGTTTTGAGGATTCACCCCTCCACTTT. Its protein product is CASGLVGFEDSPLHF.

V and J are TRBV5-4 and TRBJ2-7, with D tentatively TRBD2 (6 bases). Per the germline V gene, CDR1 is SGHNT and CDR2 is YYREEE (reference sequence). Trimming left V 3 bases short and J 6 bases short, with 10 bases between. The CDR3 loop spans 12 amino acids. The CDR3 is CASSSKEGEQYF. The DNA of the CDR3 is TGTGCCAGCAGCTCGAAGGAGGGCGAGCAGTACTTC.

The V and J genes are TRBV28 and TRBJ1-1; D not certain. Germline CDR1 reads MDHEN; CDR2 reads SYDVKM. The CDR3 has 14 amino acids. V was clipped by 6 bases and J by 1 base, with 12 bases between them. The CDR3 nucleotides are TGTGCCAGCAGACCCCCGTCAGGGAACACTGAAGCTTTCTTT. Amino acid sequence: CASRPPSGNTEAFF. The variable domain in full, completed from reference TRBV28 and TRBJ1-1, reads DVKVTQSSRYLVKRTGEKVFLECVQDMDHENMFWYRQDPGLGLRLIYFSYDVKMKEKGDIPEGYSVSREKKERFSLILESASTNQTSMYLCASRPPSGNTEAFFGQGTRLTVV.

In nucleotides, the CDR3 is TGCAGCGTCCACAGAGGGGGGGACGGTGGCTACACCTTC. It encodes CSVHRGGDGGYTF. J is TRBJ1-2 and V is TRBV29-1, with D tentatively TRBD1 (6 bases). Germline V lookup: CDR1 SQVTM, CDR2 ANQGSEA. There are 13 residues in the CDR3. The V gene lost 6 bases and the J gene lost 7 bases, with 18 bases spanning the gap.

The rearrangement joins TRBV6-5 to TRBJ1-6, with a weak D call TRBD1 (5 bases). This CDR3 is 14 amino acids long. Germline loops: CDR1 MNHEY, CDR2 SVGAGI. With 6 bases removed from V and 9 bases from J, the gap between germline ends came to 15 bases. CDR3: CASRGAVPGSPLHF. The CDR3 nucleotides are TGTGCCAGCAGAGGGGCGGTCCCGGGTTCACCCCTCCACTTT.

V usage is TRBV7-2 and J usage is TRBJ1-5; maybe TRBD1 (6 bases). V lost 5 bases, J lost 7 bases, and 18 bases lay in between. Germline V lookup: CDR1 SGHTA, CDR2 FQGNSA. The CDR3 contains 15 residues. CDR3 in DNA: TGTGCCAGCAGCGACTGGACAGTCCGAGGACAGCCCCAGCATTTT. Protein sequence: CASSDWTVRGQPQHF.

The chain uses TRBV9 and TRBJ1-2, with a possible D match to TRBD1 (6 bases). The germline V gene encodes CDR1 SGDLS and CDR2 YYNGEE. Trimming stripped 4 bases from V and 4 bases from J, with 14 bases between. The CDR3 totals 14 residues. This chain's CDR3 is CASSIRDTFYGYTF. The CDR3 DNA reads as TGTGCCAGCAGCATCCGGGACACATTCTATGGCTACACCTTC.

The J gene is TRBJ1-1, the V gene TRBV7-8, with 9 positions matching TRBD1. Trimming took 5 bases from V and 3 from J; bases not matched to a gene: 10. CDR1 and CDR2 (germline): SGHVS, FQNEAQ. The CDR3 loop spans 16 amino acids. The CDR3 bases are TGTGCCAGCAGCCCCCGGCAACGGACAGGGGACACTGAAGCTTTCTTT. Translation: CASSPRQRTGDTEAFF.

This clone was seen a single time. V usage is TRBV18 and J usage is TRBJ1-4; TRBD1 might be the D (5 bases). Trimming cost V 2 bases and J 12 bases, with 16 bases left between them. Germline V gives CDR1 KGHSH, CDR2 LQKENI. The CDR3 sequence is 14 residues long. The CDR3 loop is CASSPIGAALELFF. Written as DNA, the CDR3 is TGTGCCAGCTCACCAATAGGGGCCGCATTAGAACTGTTTTTT. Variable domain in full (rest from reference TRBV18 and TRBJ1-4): NAGVMQNPRHLVRRRGQEARLRCSPMKGHSHVYWYRQLPEEGLKFMVYLQKENIIDESGMPKERFSAEFPKEGPSILRIQQVVRGDSAAYFCASSPIGAALELFFGSGTQLSVL.

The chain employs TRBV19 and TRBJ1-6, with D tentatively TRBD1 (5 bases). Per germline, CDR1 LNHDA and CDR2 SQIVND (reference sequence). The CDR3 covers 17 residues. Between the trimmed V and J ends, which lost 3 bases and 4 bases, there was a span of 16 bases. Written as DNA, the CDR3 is TGTGCCAGTAGTATCGCAAGGGACTCTACTTATAATTCACCCCTCCACTTT. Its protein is CASSIARDSTYNSPLHF.